The next 32 T cell receptor beta chains were all read from a single sample in a study of T-cell memory formation after mild COVID-19. MiXCR, applied by TCRdb to the 5' RACE reads, yields one record per CDR3 protein. Found here are 200,000 to 250,000 distinct CDR3 sequences, over 9.5% of them singletons; the top ten hold just over 3%. The sample comprised PBMCs or a T cell subset sorted from them (not recorded which). The receptor source for this set is a man in his late teens or twenties who had mild COVID-19 (a few samples of this study predate the infection). Cell type and time point are not known.

The genes are TRBV2 and TRBJ1-5; no clear D. Germline V lookup: CDR1 SNHLY, CDR2 FYNNEI. V lost 6 bases, J lost 5 bases, and 14 bases lay in between. CDR3 length: 14 residues. For the CDR3, the DNA is TGTGCCAGCAGCTCGTCTCAGAGTTATCAGCCCCAGCATTTT. Its protein is CASSSSQSYQPQHF.

Ten or more counts support this clonotype. The V and J genes are TRBV5-1 and TRBJ2-3; weak D call: TRBD1 (8 bases). V was pared by 3 bases and J by 2 bases, with 16 bases between. The CDR3 is 16 amino acids. From germline, CDR1 is SGHRS and CDR2 YFSETQ. The DNA of the CDR3 is TGCGCCAGCAGCTCGGGAGCGGGACAGGACACAGATACGCAGTATTTT. Translated, it gives CASSSGAGQDTDTQYF.

This chain links TRBV4-1 with TRBJ2-1; a weak D match, TRBD1 (6 bases). CDR1 is MGHRA and CDR2 is YSYEKL in the germline V gene. Trimming left V 1 base short and J 6 bases short, with 13 bases between. This CDR3 is 15 amino acids long. This CDR3 is CASSQAPGAGNEQFF. CDR3 in DNA: TGCGCCAGCAGCCAAGCTCCAGGGGCGGGCAATGAGCAGTTCTTC.

V usage is TRBV24-1 and J usage is TRBJ2-2; D may match TRBD1 or TRBD2 (5 bases each). Trimming stripped 0 bases from V and 0 bases from J, with 7 bases between. The CDR3 runs to 16 residues. CDR1 KGHDR and CDR2 SFDVKD come from the germline V gene. CDR3 region: CATSDLRGSNTGELFF. The CDR3 nucleotides are TGTGCCACCAGTGATTTGCGGGGCTCGAACACCGGGGAGCTGTTTTTT.

The rearrangement uses TRBV7-6 and TRBJ1-1; 9 bases are a match to TRBD1. The J segment lost 4 bases and the V segment lost 1 base, leaving 7 bases of the junction unmatched. The CDR3 extends over 16 amino acids. CDR1 is SGHVS and CDR2 is FNYEAQ in the germline V gene. CDR3 bases: TGTGCCAGCAGCTTAGACACAGGGGGCGCGGGCACTGAAGCTTTCTTT. This encodes CASSLDTGGAGTEAFF. Full variable domain (missing parts from reference TRBV7-6 and TRBJ1-1): GAGVSQSPRYKVTKRGQDVALRCDPISGHVSLYWYRQALGQGPEFLTYFNYEAQQDKSGLPNDRFSAERPEGSISTLTIQRTEQRDSAMYRCASSLDTGGAGTEAFFGQGTRLTVV.

The chain recombines TRBV19 with TRBJ2-5; possible D gene TRBD1, 5 bases. Germline CDR1 and CDR2: LNHDA and SQIVND (reference sequence). The CDR3 covers 13 residues. Trimming removed 8 bases at V and 5 bases at J, with 15 bases between. The CDR3 here is CASSRDFLETQYF. The CDR3, as DNA: TGTGCCAGTTCCAGGGATTTTTTGGAGACCCAGTACTTC.

The V call is TRBV11-3, the J call TRBJ2-1, with D maybe TRBD1 (5 bases). V was pared by 5 bases and J by 9 bases, with 26 bases between. From germline, CDR1 is SGHNT and CDR2 YENEEA. The CDR3 extends over 17 amino acids. The CDR3 bases are TGTGCCAGCAGCCTCGACACTGGGCAGGGCGGAATATTTGAGCAGTTCTTC. This encodes CASSLDTGQGGIFEQFF.

The chain is built from TRBV20-1 and TRBJ1-2; perhaps TRBD1 as D (6 bases). The CDR3 length is 15 residues. V lost 4 bases to trimming and J lost 3 bases, with 18 bases between them. Germline V CDR1 and CDR2: DFQATT, SNEGSKA (reference sequence). CDR3 sequence: CSAITSPGAYYGYTF. CDR3 sequence (DNA): TGCAGTGCTATTACGTCGCCAGGGGCATACTATGGCTACACCTTC.

This clonotype came up a few times. V is TRBV7-2 and J is TRBJ1-2; tentatively, D is TRBD1 (6 bases). The V end was cut by 5 bases, the J end by 4 bases, with 17 bases between. The CDR3 spans 15 residues. Germline V lookup: CDR1 SGHTA, CDR2 FQGNSA. In DNA form, the CDR3 reads TGTGCCAGCAGCAGGGGGGGGGCGCTTGGCTATGGCTACACCTTC. Translated: CASSRGGALGYGYTF.

This clonotype appeared a few times. The chain recombines TRBV4-1 with TRBJ2-5, with no clear D. The CDR3 is 13 residues long. Germline V gives CDR1 MGHRA, CDR2 YSYEKL. Deletions cut 0 bases from V and 8 bases from J, with 10 bases between. The CDR3, as DNA: TGCGCCAGCAGCCAAGACGCCCTCAATACCCAGTACTTC. It translates to CASSQDALNTQYF.

This clonotype was seen only a few times. The chain combines TRBV20-1 with TRBJ2-5; 15 bases fit TRBD2. J gave up 1 base and V 1 base, and 1 base lay outside the gene matches. CDR1 and CDR2 from the germline V gene are DFQATT and SNEGSKA (reference sequence). The CDR3 is 16 amino acids. CDR3 DNA sequence: TGCAGTGCTAGAGGGACTAGCGGGGGGGCCCAAGAGACCCAGTACTTC. Translated, it gives CSARGTSGGAQETQYF.

This clonotype was observed a few times. This sequence joins TRBV5-6 and TRBJ1-6; possibly TRBD1 for D (5 bases). Trimming took 2 bases from V and 13 from J, leaving 13 bases between them. The CDR3 is 13 amino acids. Germline loops: CDR1 SGHDT, CDR2 YYEEEE. CDR3 coding DNA: TGTGCCAGCAGCTTCAGGGCTGGGGGGCCCCTCCACTTT. Translating gives CASSFRAGGPLHF.

The chain employs TRBV7-2 and TRBJ2-1; D is ambiguous. V lost 2 bases and J 11 bases, leaving 7 bases between the germline ends. This CDR3 region has 11 residues. Germline CDR1 reads SGHTA; CDR2 reads FQGNSA. The CDR3 bases are TGTGCCAGCAGCTTAAAGAGTCAGCAGTTCTTC. The encoded protein is CASSLKSQQFF.

The chain combines TRBV6-2 or TRBV6-3 with TRBJ1-1, with D uncertain. The ends were cut back, 5 bases at V and 1 base at J, with 11 bases in the middle. The CDR3 loop spans 14 amino acids. Looked up from germline, CDR1 is MNHEY and CDR2 is SVGEGT. CDR3 in amino acids: CASSARTGNTEAFF. The CDR3 DNA sequence: TGTGCCAGCAGTGCCCGGACTGGGAACACTGAAGCTTTCTTT.

The chain couples TRBV23-1 to TRBJ1-5; D gene unclear. TRBV23-1 is marked as an open reading frame, function uncertain. Trimming took 2 bases from V and 6 from J, leaving 2 bases between them. The CDR3 is 11 residues long. CDR3 amino acids: CASSQGQPQHF. CDR3 nucleotide sequence: TGCGCCAGCAGTCAAGGTCAGCCCCAGCATTTT.

This clonotype was counted at least ten times. This sequence joins TRBV11-2 and TRBJ2-1; 7 nucleotides match TRBD2. V lost 4 bases to trimming and J lost 2 bases; unmatched junction nucleotides: 11. The germline CDR1 and CDR2 sequences are SGHAT and FQNNGV. The CDR3 contains 17 residues. The CDR3 region is CASSSQKAGTTYNEQFF. CDR3 DNA sequence: TGTGCCAGCAGCTCGCAAAAAGCGGGGACGACCTACAATGAGCAGTTCTTC. The entire variable domain, with the rest obtained from reference TRBV11-2 and TRBJ2-1, is as follows: EAGVAQSPRYKIIEKRQSVAFWCNPISGHATLYWYQQILGQGPKLLIQFQNNGVVDDSQLPKDRFSAERLKGVDSTLKIQPAKLEDSAVYLCASSSQKAGTTYNEQFFGPGTRLTVL.

The table lists this clonotype with a few counts. V is TRBV4-1 and J is TRBJ2-5, with D possibly TRBD2 on 6 matching bases. The CDR3 extends over 15 amino acids. Germline CDR1 is MGHRA and CDR2 is YSYEKL. Trimming took 7 bases from V and 6 from J, leaving 21 bases between them. The CDR3 sequence: CASKVWGVGWKTQYF. CDR3 nucleotide sequence: TGCGCCAGCAAGGTTTGGGGGGTCGGGTGGAAGACCCAGTACTTC.

This clonotype was seen more than once but under ten times. The V and J genes are TRBV19 and TRBJ2-1, with TRBD2 matching 11 bases. The CDR3 runs 17 residues. J lost 2 bases, V lost 1 base, and 4 bases had no gene match. CDR1 and CDR2 (germline): LNHDA, SQIVND (reference sequence). The CDR3 reads CASSIGIAGGAYNEQFF. CDR3 in DNA: TGTGCCAGTAGTATAGGGATAGCGGGGGGGGCCTACAATGAGCAGTTCTTC.

CDR3: CASSWDRTVGNTIYF. For the CDR3, the DNA is TGTGCCAGCAGCTGGGACCGGACAGTTGGAAACACCATATATTTT. This chain connects TRBV5-6 to TRBJ1-3, with D possibly TRBD1 on 6 matching bases. This CDR3 contains 15 residues. The ends were cut back, 3 bases at V and 3 bases at J, with 13 bases in the middle. Germline V gene lookup returns CDR1 SGHDT and CDR2 YYEEEE.

This rearrangement joins TRBV7-2 to TRBJ1-2, with D hard to call. Between the trimmed V and J ends, which lost 5 bases and 8 bases, there was a span of 21 bases. Per the germline V gene, CDR1 is SGHTA and CDR2 is FQGNSA. The CDR3 has 15 residues. The CDR3 DNA reads TGTGCCAGCAGCCGCACGTACGGTGGCGCGGGAGGCTACACCTTC. Amino acid sequence: CASSRTYGGAGGYTF.

V is TRBV10-3 and J is TRBJ1-1; D remains unclear. The V and J ends lost 0 bases and 4 bases respectively, with 15 bases between them. The CDR3 is 16 residues long. Germline CDR1 and CDR2: ENHRY and SYGVKD. Here the CDR3 DNA reads TGTGCCATCAGTGAGTCGATGGGTCCGGGAAGCACTGAAGCTTTCTTT. Translating it yields CAISESMGPGSTEAFF.

The sample holds a few counts of this clonotype. The rearrangement uses TRBV6-6 and TRBJ2-7; a possible D gene is TRBD2 (5 bases). Trimming stripped 10 bases from V and 5 bases from J, with 15 bases between. The CDR3 length is 12 residues. Looked up from germline, CDR1 is MNHNY and CDR2 is SVGAGI (reference sequence). The CDR3 loop is CATYGPGNEQYF. The DNA for the CDR3 is TGTGCCACCTACGGGCCCGGGAACGAGCAGTACTTC.

The CDR3 spells CASSLGTGRSETQYF. CDR3 DNA sequence: TGCGCCAGCAGCTTGGGGACAGGGAGGTCGGAGACCCAGTACTTC. V is TRBV5-1 and J is TRBJ2-5; 8 bases map to TRBD1. Germline V lookup: CDR1 SGHRS, CDR2 YFSETQ. CDR3 length: 15 amino acids. Trimming removed 0 bases from V and 5 bases from J; junction bases left unmatched: 6.

The rearrangement links TRBV28 to TRBJ1-6; 7 bases are a match to TRBD1. This CDR3 is 15 amino acids long. Losses at the gene ends were 5 bases for V and 10 bases for J; bases not matched to a gene: 11. CDR1 and CDR2 (germline): MDHEN, SYDVKM. CDR3 in DNA: TGTGCCAGCAGTATAGGACAGGCCCCGGACTCACCCCTCCACTTT. Amino acid sequence: CASSIGQAPDSPLHF.

The chain joins TRBV20-1 to TRBJ1-6; D is possibly TRBD1 (5 bases). The CDR3 runs to 14 residues. The ends were cut back, 1 base at V and 8 bases at J, with 12 bases in the middle. Germline V lookup: CDR1 DFQATT, CDR2 SNEGSKA (reference sequence). For the CDR3, the DNA is TGCAGTGCTAGAGCCGGGGGTGGGGATTCACCCCTCCACTTT. This encodes CSARAGGGDSPLHF.

This clonotype was seen a few times. This rearrangement joins TRBV5-1 to TRBJ2-4; D could derive from TRBD1 or TRBD2 (6 bases each). The CDR3 is 18 amino acids. The germline V gene has CDR1 SGHRS and CDR2 YFSETQ. The V and J ends lost 4 bases and 0 bases respectively, with 20 bases between them. The CDR3: CASSILAFGGLAKNIQYF. In DNA, the CDR3 is TGCGCCAGCAGCATATTAGCTTTCGGGGGCCTAGCCAAAAACATTCAGTACTTC.

There are a few counts of this clonotype. The rearrangement uses TRBV5-4 and TRBJ1-2; 7 nucleotides align to TRBD1. J was trimmed by 5 bases and V by 4 bases; bases with no gene match: 11. The CDR3 runs to 15 residues. Germline-derived CDR1 and CDR2 are SGHNT and YYREEE (reference sequence). Here the CDR3 reads CASSLRDRIPYGYTF. CDR3 DNA sequence: TGTGCCAGCAGCCTTCGGGACAGAATTCCTTATGGCTACACCTTC.

This clonotype came up a few times. The chain has TRBV29-1 and TRBJ1-1; perhaps TRBD1 as D (6 bases). The V gene's germline CDR1 is SQVTM and CDR2 ANQGSEA. The CDR3 runs 13 residues. V dropped 5 bases and J dropped 2 bases, with 12 bases sitting between them. CDR3 DNA sequence: TGCAGCGTTCGGGGACACCTTAACACTGAAGCTTTCTTT. Its translation: CSVRGHLNTEAFF.

The chain has TRBV7-2 and TRBJ2-5; 10 bases match TRBD1. From germline, CDR1 is SGHTA and CDR2 FQGNSA. V dropped 4 bases and J dropped 4; count of bases not matched to a gene: 3. This CDR3 is 14 amino acids long. CDR3 nucleotides: TGTGCCAGCAGCTCGGGACAGGGGACAGAGACCCAGTACTTC. Protein: CASSSGQGTETQYF.

This clonotype occurred a few times. The chain employs TRBV7-9 and TRBJ2-7; D ambiguous. Between the trimmed V and J ends, which lost 5 bases and 1 base, there was a span of 12 bases. In germline, CDR1 is SEHNR, CDR2 FQNEAQ (reference sequence). The CDR3 loop spans 14 amino acids. CDR3 in amino acids: CASSPTDGSYEQYV. CDR3 in DNA: TGTGCCAGCAGCCCAACCGACGGGTCCTACGAGCAGTACGTC.

This clonotype was counted only a few times. CDR3 nucleotide sequence: TGTGCCAGTAGTATAGGACGGATGGCAGATACGCAGTATTTT. Translating it yields CASSIGRMADTQYF. J is TRBJ2-3 and V is TRBV19; D gene ambiguous. CDR3 length: 14 residues. The germline V and J ends were trimmed by 1 base and 4 bases, with 9 bases remaining between them. In germline, CDR1 is LNHDA, CDR2 SQIVND (reference sequence).

This clonotype came up a few times. This chain connects TRBV5-1 to TRBJ1-4; D perhaps matches TRBD1 (5 bases). In germline, CDR1 is SGHRS, CDR2 YFSETQ. The CDR3 sequence is 15 residues long. Trimming removed 0 bases at V and 2 bases at J, with 8 bases between. CDR3 region: CASSLGGMTNEKLFF. The CDR3 DNA is TGCGCCAGCAGCTTGGGGGGGATGACTAATGAAAAACTGTTTTTT.